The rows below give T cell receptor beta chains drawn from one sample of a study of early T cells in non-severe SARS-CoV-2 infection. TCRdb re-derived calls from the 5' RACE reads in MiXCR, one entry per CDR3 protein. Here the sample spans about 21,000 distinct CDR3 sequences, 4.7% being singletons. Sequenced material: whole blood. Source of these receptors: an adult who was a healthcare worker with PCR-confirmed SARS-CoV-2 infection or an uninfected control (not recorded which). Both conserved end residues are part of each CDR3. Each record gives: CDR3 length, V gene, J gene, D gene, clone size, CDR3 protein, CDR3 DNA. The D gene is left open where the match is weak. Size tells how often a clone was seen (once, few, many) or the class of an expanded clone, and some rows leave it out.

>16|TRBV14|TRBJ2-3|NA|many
CASSQERERPVDTQYF
TGTGCCAGCAGCCAAGAAAGGGAGCGCCCGGTCGATACGCAGTATTTT
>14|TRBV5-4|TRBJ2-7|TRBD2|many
CASSLASGVYEQYF
TGTGCCAGCAGCTTGGCTAGCGGGGTCTACGAGCAGTACTTC
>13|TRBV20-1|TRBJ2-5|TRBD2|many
CSAPRGVQETQYF
TGCAGTGCTCCCCGGGGGGTCCAAGAGACCCAGTACTTC
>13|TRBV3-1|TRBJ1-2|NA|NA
CASSSDSNYGYTF
TGTGCCAGCAGTTCTGACAGCAACTATGGCTACACCTTC
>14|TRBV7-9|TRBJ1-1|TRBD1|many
CASSRQGGNTEAFF
TGTGCCAGCAGCCGACAGGGGGGGAACACTGAAGCTTTCTTT
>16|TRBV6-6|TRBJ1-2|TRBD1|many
CASRSDRGQRNYGYTF
TGTGCCAGCAGATCCGACAGGGGGCAGAGGAACTATGGCTACACCTTC
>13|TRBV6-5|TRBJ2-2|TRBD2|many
CASRRGDYGELFF
TGTGCCAGCAGACGGGGGGATTACGGGGAGCTGTTTTTT
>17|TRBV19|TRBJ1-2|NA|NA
CASSIDLTTGVTYGYTF
TGTGCCAGTAGTATAGATCTAACCACCGGGGTTACTTATGGCTACACCTTC
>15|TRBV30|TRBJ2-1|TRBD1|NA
CAWSSTGGAYNEQFF
TGTGCCTGGAGTTCTACAGGGGGCGCTTACAATGAGCAGTTCTTC
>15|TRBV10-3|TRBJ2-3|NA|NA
CAISVGRGGTDTQYF
TGTGCCATCAGTGTTGGTCGGGGAGGCACAGATACGCAGTATTTT
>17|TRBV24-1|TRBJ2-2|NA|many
CATSDQGRTVGAGELFF
TGTGCCACCAGTGATCAGGGGCGGACAGTCGGGGCCGGGGAGCTGTTTTTT
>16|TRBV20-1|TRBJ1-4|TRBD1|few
CSARDLGTGGNEKLFF
TGCAGTGCTAGAGATCTAGGGACAGGGGGTAATGAAAAACTGTTTTTT
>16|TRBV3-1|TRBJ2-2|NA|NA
CASSQITLRGPGELFF
TGTGCCAGCAGCCAAATAACCCTCCGGGGTCCCGGGGAGCTGTTTTTT
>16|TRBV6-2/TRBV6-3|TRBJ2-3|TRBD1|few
CASRPPGTGSTDTQYF
TGTGCCAGCAGACCGCCCGGGACAGGGAGCACAGATACGCAGTATTTT
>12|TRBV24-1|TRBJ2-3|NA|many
CATSEAAVTQYF
TGTGCCACCAGTGAGGCAGCGGTTACGCAGTATTTT
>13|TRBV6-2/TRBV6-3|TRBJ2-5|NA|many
CASSSLAWETQYF
TGTGCCAGCAGTTCCCTAGCGTGGGAGACCCAGTACTTC
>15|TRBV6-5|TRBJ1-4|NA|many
CASSYSWKANEKLFF
TGTGCCAGCAGTTACTCTTGGAAGGCTAATGAAAAACTGTTTTTT
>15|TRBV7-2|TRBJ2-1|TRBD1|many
CASSTRTGGHNEQFF
TGTGCCAGCAGCACCAGGACAGGGGGCCACAATGAGCAGTTCTTC
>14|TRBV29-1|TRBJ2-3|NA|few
CSVGTGLSTDTQYF
TGCAGCGTTGGTACAGGGCTCAGCACAGATACGCAGTATTTT
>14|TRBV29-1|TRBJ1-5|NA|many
CSATSGRENQPQHF
TGCAGCGCCACCTCGGGACGGGAGAATCAGCCCCAGCATTTT
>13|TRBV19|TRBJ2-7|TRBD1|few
CASSFPTGREQYF
TGTGCCAGTAGTTTTCCGACAGGGCGCGAGCAGTACTTC
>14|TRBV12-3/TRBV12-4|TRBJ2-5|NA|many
CASSPLQGVGTQYF
TGTGCCAGCAGTCCTCTCCAGGGCGTAGGGACCCAGTACTTC
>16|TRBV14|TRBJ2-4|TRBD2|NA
CASSRAGGLAKNIQYF
TGTGCCAGCAGCCGAGCGGGGGGCTTAGCCAAAAACATTCAGTACTTC
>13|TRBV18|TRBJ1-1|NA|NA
CASKQAMNTEAFF
TGTGCCAGCAAACAGGCCATGAACACTGAAGCTTTCTTT
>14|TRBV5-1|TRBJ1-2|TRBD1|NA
CASSWGDREGGYTF
TGCGCCAGCAGCTGGGGCGACAGGGAGGGTGGCTACACCTTC
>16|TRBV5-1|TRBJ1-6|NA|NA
CASSLGLGQGNSPLHF
TGCGCCAGCAGCTTGGGGCTGGGGCAGGGAAATTCACCCCTCCACTTT
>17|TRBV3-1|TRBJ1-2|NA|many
CASSQVIGDYRNYGYTF
TGTGCCAGCAGCCAAGTTATAGGGGACTATCGGAACTATGGCTACACCTTC
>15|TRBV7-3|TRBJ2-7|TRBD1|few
CASSFDGTGAYEQYF
TGTGCCAGCAGCTTTGACGGGACAGGGGCCTACGAGCAGTACTTC
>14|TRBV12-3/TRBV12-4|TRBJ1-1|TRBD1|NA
CASSLQGASTEAFF
TGTGCCAGCAGTTTGCAGGGGGCAAGCACTGAAGCTTTCTTT
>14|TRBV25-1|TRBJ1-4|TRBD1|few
CASTPGQRNEKLFF
TGTGCCAGCACCCCGGGACAGCGTAATGAAAAACTGTTTTTT
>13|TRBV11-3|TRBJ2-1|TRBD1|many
CASSKGGRSEQFF
TGTGCCAGCAGCAAAGGGGGCCGGTCGGAGCAGTTCTTC
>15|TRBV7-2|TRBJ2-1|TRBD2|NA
CASSLDSGGPNEQFF
TGTGCCAGCAGCTTAGATAGCGGGGGGCCTAATGAGCAGTTCTTC
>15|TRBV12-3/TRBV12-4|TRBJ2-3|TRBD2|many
CASSLSSGGTDTQYF
TGTGCCAGCAGTTTATCCAGCGGGGGCACAGATACGCAGTATTTT
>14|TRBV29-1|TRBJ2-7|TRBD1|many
CSVVSGQGGYEQYF
TGCAGCGTTGTTTCGGGACAGGGAGGCTACGAGCAGTACTTC
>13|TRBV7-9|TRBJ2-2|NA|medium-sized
CASSYENTGELFF
TGTGCCAGCAGCTACGAGAACACCGGGGAGCTGTTTTTT
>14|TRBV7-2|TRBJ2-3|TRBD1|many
CASSPDRATDTQYF
TGTGCCAGCAGCCCGGACAGGGCAACAGATACGCAGTATTTT
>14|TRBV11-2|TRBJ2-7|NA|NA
CASSEPGHPYEQYF
TGTGCCAGCAGCGAACCGGGGCACCCCTACGAGCAGTACTTC
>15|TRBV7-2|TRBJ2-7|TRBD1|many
CASSPRQGFIYEQYF
TGTGCCAGCAGCCCCCGACAGGGTTTTATCTACGAGCAGTACTTC
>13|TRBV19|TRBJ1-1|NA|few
CASSIDSNTEAFF
TGTGCCAGTAGTATAGATTCTAACACTGAAGCTTTCTTT
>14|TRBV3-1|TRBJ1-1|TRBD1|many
CASSQGQGGRGAFF
TGTGCCAGCAGCCAAGGTCAGGGGGGGCGCGGAGCTTTCTTT
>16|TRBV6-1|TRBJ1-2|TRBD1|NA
CASSERTGGSPYGYTF
TGTGCCAGCAGTGAACGCACAGGGGGTTCCCCCTATGGCTACACCTTC
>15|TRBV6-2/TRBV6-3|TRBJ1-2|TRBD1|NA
CASSYPTGNHYGYTF
TGTGCCAGCAGTTACCCGACAGGGAACCACTATGGCTACACCTTC
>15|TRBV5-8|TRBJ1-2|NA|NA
CASSLAGGNNYGYTF
TGTGCCAGCAGCTTGGCGGGCGGGAATAACTATGGCTACACCTTC
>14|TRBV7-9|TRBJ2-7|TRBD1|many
CASSSSGTGNEQYF
TGTGCCAGCAGCTCATCCGGGACAGGGAACGAGCAGTACTTC
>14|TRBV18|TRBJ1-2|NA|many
CASSPSGGAAGYTF
TGTGCCAGCTCACCGTCCGGGGGCGCAGCTGGCTACACCTTC
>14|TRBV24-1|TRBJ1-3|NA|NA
CVTRPAGEGNTIYF
TGTGTCACCCGCCCCGCGGGAGAGGGAAACACCATATATTTT
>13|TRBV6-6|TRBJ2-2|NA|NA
CASSPPGAGELFF
TGTGCCAGCAGCCCCCCAGGGGCCGGGGAGCTGTTTTTT
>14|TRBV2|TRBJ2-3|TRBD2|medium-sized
CASSQRGPTDTQYF
TGTGCCAGCAGTCAGCGGGGCCCCACAGATACGCAGTATTTT
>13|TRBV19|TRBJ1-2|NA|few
CASRLGRNYGYTF
TGTGCCAGCCGACTTGGACGGAACTATGGCTACACCTTC
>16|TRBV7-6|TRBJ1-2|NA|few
CASSPQGGLLSYGYTF
TGTGCCAGCAGCCCCCAAGGAGGCCTGCTCTCTTATGGCTACACCTTC
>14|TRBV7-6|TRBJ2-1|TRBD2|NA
CASSFSGGNNEQFF
TGTGCCAGCAGCTTTAGCGGGGGGAACAATGAGCAGTTCTTC
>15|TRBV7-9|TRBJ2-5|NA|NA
CASSTLDSPLETQYF
TGTGCCAGCAGCACTCTGGACAGCCCGTTGGAGACCCAGTACTTC
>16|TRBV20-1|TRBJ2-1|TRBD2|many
CSARDSRGGFYNEQFF
TGCAGTGCTAGAGATAGTCGCGGGGGGTTTTACAATGAGCAGTTCTTC
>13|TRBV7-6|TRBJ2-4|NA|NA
CASSPLDVDIQYF
TGTGCCAGCAGCCCGCTGGACGTGGACATTCAGTACTTC
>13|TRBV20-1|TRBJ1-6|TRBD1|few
CSARGTGTSPLHF
TGCAGTGCTAGAGGGACAGGGACTTCACCCCTCCACTTT
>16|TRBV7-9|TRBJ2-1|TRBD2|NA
CASSLAASGGRYEQFF
TGTGCCAGCAGCTTAGCGGCTAGCGGGGGGCGCTATGAGCAGTTCTTC
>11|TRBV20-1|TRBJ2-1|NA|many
CSAPPGNEQFF
TGCAGTGCTCCCCCCGGGAATGAGCAGTTCTTC
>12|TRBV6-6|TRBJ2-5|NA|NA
CASSGTGETQYF
TGTGCCAGCAGTGGGACCGGAGAGACCCAGTACTTC
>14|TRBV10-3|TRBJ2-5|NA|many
CAISDRGAEETQYF
TGTGCCATCAGTGATAGGGGAGCGGAAGAGACCCAGTACTTC